The rows below give T cell receptor beta chains drawn from one sample of a study of blood T cells in healthy people across ages. TCRdb analysed the 5' RACE reads with MiXCR anew, one entry per CDR3 protein. In the table there are hundreds of thousands of distinct CDR3 sequences, under 45% of which are singletons. The sequenced material came from blood. Source of these receptors: a man between 60 and 70 years old in good health. CDR3s include the opening cysteine and the closing phenylalanine or tryptophan. A D gene is named only where the DNA matches it firmly. A row's size may be missing; if present it is once, few, many or a size class.

D gene	V gene	J gene	clone size	CDR3 protein	CDR3 DNA
NA	TRBV7-2	TRBJ2-6	few	CASSRPFSGANVLTF	TGTGCCAGCAGTAGACCGTTCTCTGGGGCCAACGTCCTGACTTTC
TRBD1	TRBV6-1	TRBJ1-2	NA	CASNAGTGGPDGYTF	TGTGCCAGCAACGCCGGGACAGGGGGACCGGATGGCTACACCTTC
TRBD1	TRBV7-9	TRBJ1-6	NA	CASSPRGDRPYNSPLHF	TGTGCCAGCAGCCCTCGGGGGGACAGGCCCTATAATTCACCCCTCCACTTT
NA	TRBV6-2/TRBV6-3	TRBJ2-1	NA	CASGTRGSEQFF	TGTGCCAGCGGTACCAGAGGCAGTGAGCAGTTCTTC
NA	TRBV10-3	TRBJ2-4	NA	CAISQKVAKNIQYF	TGTGCCATCTCCCAAAAAGTAGCCAAAAACATTCAGTACTTC
NA	TRBV7-9	TRBJ1-5	NA	CASSADNQPQHF	TGTGCCAGCAGCGCGGACAATCAGCCCCAGCATTTT
NA	TRBV7-2	TRBJ2-7	NA	CASRTTGTSHEQYF	TGTGCCAGCAGGACTACGGGGACTTCCCACGAGCAGTACTTC
TRBD1	TRBV7-2	TRBJ2-4	NA	CASSLLGTGGVQNIQYF	TGTGCCAGCAGCTTACTGGGGACAGGGGGCGTTCAAAACATTCAGTACTTC
NA	TRBV12-3/TRBV12-4	TRBJ2-2	few	CASRMGDSNTGELFF	TGTGCCAGCAGAATGGGGGACTCTAACACCGGGGAGCTGTTTTTT
NA	TRBV25-1	TRBJ1-6	NA	CASSDQISPLHF	TGTGCCAGCAGTGACCAGATTTCACCCCTCCACTTT
TRBD2	TRBV7-2	TRBJ2-3	NA	CASSPGLETDTQYF	TGTGCCAGCAGCCCCGGACTAGAGACAGATACGCAGTATTTT
TRBD2	TRBV5-1	TRBJ2-4	few	CASSPQAGTFGNIQYF	TGCGCCAGCAGCCCGCAAGCGGGGACCTTTGGAAACATTCAGTACTTC
TRBD1	TRBV4-3	TRBJ1-1	few	CASSQTIDRGTEAFF	TGCGCCAGCAGCCAAACGATTGACAGGGGAACTGAAGCTTTCTTT
TRBD1	TRBV10-2	TRBJ2-3	NA	CASQMGQGSTDTQYF	TGCGCCAGCCAAATGGGACAGGGAAGCACAGATACGCAGTATTTT
NA	TRBV11-2	TRBJ2-5	few	CASSLVTGRSQETQYF	TGTGCCAGCAGTTTAGTGACCGGACGGAGCCAAGAGACCCAGTACTTC
NA	TRBV7-9	TRBJ2-6	NA	CASSLKQLGAGANVLTF	TGTGCCAGCAGCTTGAAACAACTAGGAGCGGGGGCCAACGTCCTGACTTTC
NA	TRBV11-2	TRBJ1-2	NA	CASSLEEAAFYGYTF	TGTGCCAGCAGCTTAGAGGAGGCGGCTTTCTATGGCTACACCTTC
TRBD2	TRBV12-3/TRBV12-4	TRBJ2-3	NA	CASSQRSSGGADTQYF	TGTGCCAGCAGCCAAAGGAGCAGCGGGGGGGCAGATACGCAGTATTTT